This T cell receptor (beta chain) is from a study of neurological immune-mediated disorders. Study observations and caveats: Sharing of CDR3 amino acid sequences among expanded clones across subjects was absent, suggesting private repertoires in all groups.

Synthesis of cDNA was accomplished via 5'RACE employing 10-nucleotide random UMIs. MiXCR, applied by TCRdb to the 5' RACE reads, yields one record per CDR3 protein. The sample carries tens of thousands of distinct CDR3 sequences, about 10% recorded once. Ten or more counts support this clonotype. Its antigen is unknown. V lost 6 bases and J 6 bases, leaving 17 bases between the germline ends. The CDR3 totals 13 residues. Germline V lookup: CDR1 SQVTM, CDR2 ANQGSEA. This receptor was identified in a woman in her fifties or sixties with HTLV-1-associated myelopathy (HAM/TSP). The chain couples TRBV29-1 to TRBJ1-2, with D possibly TRBD1 on 5 matching bases. The sequenced sample was PBMCs. CDR3 amino acids: CSVRFPTEDGYTF. The CDR3 DNA sequence: TGCAGCGTCCGCTTCCCGACAGAAGATGGCTACACCTTC.